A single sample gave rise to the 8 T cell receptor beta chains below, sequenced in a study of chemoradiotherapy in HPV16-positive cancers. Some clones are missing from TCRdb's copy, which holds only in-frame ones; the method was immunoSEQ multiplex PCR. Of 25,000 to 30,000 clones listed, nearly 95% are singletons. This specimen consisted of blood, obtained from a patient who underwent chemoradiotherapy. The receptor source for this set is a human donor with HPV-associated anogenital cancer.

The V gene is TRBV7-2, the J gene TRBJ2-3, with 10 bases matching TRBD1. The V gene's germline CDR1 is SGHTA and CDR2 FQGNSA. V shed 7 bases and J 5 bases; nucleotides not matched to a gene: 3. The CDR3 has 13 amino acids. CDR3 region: CASKTGGRDTQYF. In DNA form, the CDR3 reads TGTGCCAGCAAGACAGGGGGCAGAGATACGCAGTATTTT.

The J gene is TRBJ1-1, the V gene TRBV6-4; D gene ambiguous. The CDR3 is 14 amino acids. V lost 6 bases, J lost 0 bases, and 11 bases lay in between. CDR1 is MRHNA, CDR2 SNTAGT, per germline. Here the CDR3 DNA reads TGTGCCAGCAGGACCAGGCACATGAACACTGAAGCTTTCTTT. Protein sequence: CASRTRHMNTEAFF.

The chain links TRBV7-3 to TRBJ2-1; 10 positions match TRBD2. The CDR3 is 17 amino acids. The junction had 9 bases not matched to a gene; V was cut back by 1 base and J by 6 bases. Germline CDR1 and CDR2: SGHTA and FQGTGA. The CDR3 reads CASSLRAALAGFNEQFF. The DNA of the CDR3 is TGTGCCAGCAGCTTAAGGGCGGCACTAGCGGGATTCAATGAGCAGTTCTTC.

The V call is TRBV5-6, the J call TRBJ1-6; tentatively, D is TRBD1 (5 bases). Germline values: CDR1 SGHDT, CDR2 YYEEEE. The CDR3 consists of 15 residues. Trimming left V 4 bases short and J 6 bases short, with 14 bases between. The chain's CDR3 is CASSMGVWGNSPLHF. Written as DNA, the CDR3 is TGTGCCAGCAGCATGGGGGTTTGGGGTAATTCACCCCTCCACTTT.

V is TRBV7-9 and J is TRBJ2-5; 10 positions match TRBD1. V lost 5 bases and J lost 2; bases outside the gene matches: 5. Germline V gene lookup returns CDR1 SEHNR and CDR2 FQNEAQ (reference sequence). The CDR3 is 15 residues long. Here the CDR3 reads CASSHGQGEQETQYF. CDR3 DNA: TGTGCCAGCAGCCATGGACAGGGGGAACAAGAGACCCAGTACTTC.

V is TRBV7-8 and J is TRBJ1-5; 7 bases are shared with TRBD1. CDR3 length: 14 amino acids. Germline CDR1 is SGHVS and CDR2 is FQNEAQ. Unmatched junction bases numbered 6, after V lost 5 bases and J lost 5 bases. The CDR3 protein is CASSPGTEDQPQHF. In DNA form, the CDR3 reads TGTGCCAGCAGCCCCGGGACAGAAGATCAGCCCCAGCATTTT.

The CDR3, as DNA: TGTGCCAGCAGCACCAGGGCCCGGGGACTTCATCAGCCCCAGCATTTT. It codes for CASSTRARGLHQPQHF. The rearrangement joins TRBV7-8 to TRBJ1-5; TRBD1 might be the D (5 bases). V was trimmed by 5 bases and J by 5 bases, leaving 19 bases between them. The CDR3 is 16 amino acids. The germline CDR1 and CDR2 sequences are SGHVS and FQNEAQ.

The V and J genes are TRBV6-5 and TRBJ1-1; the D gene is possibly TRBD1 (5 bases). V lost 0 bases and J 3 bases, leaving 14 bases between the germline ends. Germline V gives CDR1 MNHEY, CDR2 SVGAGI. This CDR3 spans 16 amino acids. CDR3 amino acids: CASSYSWSGIHTEAFF. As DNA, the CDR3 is TGTGCCAGCAGTTACTCGTGGTCAGGGATCCACACTGAAGCTTTCTTT.